Shown below are 32 T cell receptor beta chains from a single sample sequenced in a study of cytomegalovirus exposure and HLA in healthy donors. 13 Jbeta primers and 60 Vbeta primers were used for the PCR. Some clones are missing from TCRdb's copy, which holds only in-frame ones; the method was immunoSEQ multiplex PCR. The sample has tens of thousands of clones; around 77% are singletons. The source material was PBMCs. The receptors were sampled from a woman in her twenties or thirties in good health and CMV-seropositive.

Note on this clone: Compared with germline, one end of the junction differs, possibly owing to a read error. The gene calls are TRBV6-5 and TRBJ1-2; 10 bases match TRBD1. CDR1 is MNHEY, CDR2 SVGAGI, per germline. The CDR3 covers 16 residues. CDR3 in DNA: TGTGCCTGCAGTTCCGACATGACAGGGGGCAACTATGGCTACACCTTC. Amino acid sequence: CACSSDMTGGNYGYTF.

The V and J genes are TRBV27 and TRBJ1-2, with D unclear. Per the germline V gene, CDR1 is MNHEY and CDR2 is SMNVEV (reference sequence). Trimming cost V 8 bases and J 6 bases, with 25 bases left between them. The length of the CDR3 is 16 residues. In DNA, the CDR3 is TGTGCCAGCTTCTCATTACCCCCGCTCCTAGGTCATGGCTACACCTTC. This codes for CASFSLPPLLGHGYTF.

This chain joins TRBV9 and TRBJ2-2, with D maybe TRBD1 (6 bases). V shed 4 bases and J shed 3 bases, with 13 bases lying between them. The CDR3 covers 15 residues. CDR1 and CDR2 (germline): SGDLS, YYNGEE. The CDR3 DNA reads as TGTGCCAGCAGCATTCAGGGGCGGGACACCGGGGAGCTGTTTTTT. It translates to CASSIQGRDTGELFF. The full variable domain, rest sourced from reference TRBV9 and TRBJ2-2, is DSGVTQTPKHLITATGQRVTLRCSPRSGDLSVYWYQQSLDQGLQFLIQYYNGEERAKGNILERFSAQQFPDLHSELNLSSLELGDSALYFCASSIQGRDTGELFFGEGSRLTVL.

The genes are TRBV30 and TRBJ2-3; 9 bases are shared with TRBD1. CDR3 length equals 14 residues. Losses at the gene ends were 4 bases for V and 8 bases for J; bases not matched to a gene: 10. CDR1 GTSNPN and CDR2 SVGIG come from the germline V gene (reference sequence). CDR3 sequence reads: CAWNTGGRRSTQYF. The DNA for the CDR3 is TGTGCCTGGAACACAGGGGGCCGAAGAAGTACGCAGTATTTT.

The chain recombines TRBV7-9 with TRBJ2-2; TRBD1 matches at 12 bases. Germline V CDR1 and CDR2: SEHNR, FQNEAQ (reference sequence). The trim removed 5 bases at V and 6 bases at J, leaving 4 bases unmatched. The CDR3 runs 15 residues. CDR3 in amino acids: CASSPGQGASGELFF. The CDR3 coding sequence is TGTGCCAGCAGCCCGGGACAGGGGGCTTCCGGGGAGCTGTTTTTT.

The chain links TRBV7-9 to TRBJ2-5; 9 nucleotides match TRBD1. The DNA end lines up better with TRBJ2-7; the J call may be wrong. The CDR3 extends over 17 amino acids. Germline V CDR1 and CDR2: SEHNR, FQNEAQ (reference sequence). CDR3 sequence (DNA): TGTGCCAGCAGCACAGCAGCCGGGACAGGGAATGCCTACGAGCAGTACTTC. Its protein product is CASSTAAGTGNAYEQYF.

This clone was seen only once. This chain joins TRBV18 and TRBJ2-2; D remains unclear. The germline gives CDR1 KGHSH, CDR2 LQKENI. Trimming took 5 bases from V and 6 from J, leaving 7 bases between them. The CDR3 contains 12 residues. The CDR3: CASSEVAGELFF. CDR3 DNA: TGTGCCAGCTCAGAGGTGGCCGGGGAGCTGTTTTTT.

The chain carries TRBV6-5 and TRBJ2-2; D gene uncertain. The CDR3 loop spans 15 amino acids. The V end lost 5 bases, the J end lost 3 bases, and 13 bases lay between the germline ends. Germline-derived CDR1 and CDR2 are MNHEY and SVGAGI. The CDR3 DNA sequence: TGTGCCAGCAGTCCCTTCGACACCTACACCGGGGAGCTGTTTTTT. As protein: CASSPFDTYTGELFF.

The chain links TRBV27 to TRBJ1-1; possible D gene TRBD1, 5 bases. Trimming removed 10 bases from V and 0 bases from J, with 9 bases in between. Germline CDR1 reads MNHEY; CDR2 reads SMNVEV (reference sequence). This CDR3 has 12 amino acids. This CDR3 is CATGGLNTEAFF. CDR3 nucleotide sequence: TGTGCCACCGGGGGGTTGAACACTGAAGCTTTCTTT.

This chain links TRBV7-6 with TRBJ2-3; a possible D gene is TRBD1 (6 bases). The CDR3 is 18 residues long. Trimming took off 5 bases at V and 0 bases at J, with 21 bases between the two ends. Germline CDR1 and CDR2: SGHVS and FNYEAQ. CDR3 DNA sequence: TGTGCCAGCAGCCAACACTACCCAGGGGCCTCTAGCACAGATACGCAGTATTTT. Translation: CASSQHYPGASSTDTQYF.

The chain recombines TRBV19 with TRBJ1-3; the D gene is possibly TRBD1 (5 bases). V dropped 5 bases and J dropped 0 bases, with 11 bases sitting between them. The CDR3 contains 15 residues. CDR1 is LNHDA, CDR2 SQIVND, per germline (reference sequence). The CDR3, as DNA: TGTGCCAGTAGTGTCGGACATTCCTCTGGAAACACCATATATTTT. It yields the protein CASSVGHSSGNTIYF.

This clone was observed a few times. V is TRBV19 and J is TRBJ1-4; TRBD1 agrees at 7 bases. Germline loops: CDR1 LNHDA, CDR2 SQIVND (reference sequence). After removal of 7 bases from V and 3 bases from J, the junction contained 8 bases not matched to a gene. The CDR3 contains 15 residues. The DNA of the CDR3 is TGTGCCAGTACCATGTGGGGACAGCCTAATGAAAAACTGTTTTTT. The encoded protein is CASTMWGQPNEKLFF.

The J gene is TRBJ1-4, the V gene TRBV7-8; 10 bases align to TRBD1. The length of the CDR3 is 13 residues. Looked up from germline, CDR1 is SGHVS and CDR2 is FQNEAQ. With V trimmed by 4 bases and J by 8 bases, 1 base remained unmatched. DNA of the CDR3: TGTGCCAGCAGCTGGGGACAGGGGGAAAAACTGTTTTTT. Protein sequence: CASSWGQGEKLFF.

The chain couples TRBV4-3 to TRBJ1-4; the match to TRBD1 covers 10 bases. V shed 3 bases, J shed 0 bases, and the junction held 1 base outside the gene matches. Germline CDR1 and CDR2: LGHNA and YSLEER. The length of the CDR3 is 16 residues. As DNA, the CDR3 is TGCGCCAGCAGCCATGGACAGGGGGCAACTAATGAAAAACTGTTTTTT. Translation: CASSHGQGATNEKLFF.

This rearrangement joins TRBV9 to TRBJ2-2; 7 nucleotides line up with TRBD2. This CDR3 spans 15 amino acids. Germline V lookup: CDR1 SGDLS, CDR2 YYNGEE. J gave up 4 bases and V 2 bases, and 5 bases lay outside the gene matches. CDR3 in DNA: TGTGCCAGCAGCGTGGGCAGGGAGGGCACCGGGGAGCTGTTTTTT. Protein sequence: CASSVGREGTGELFF.

The CDR3: CASSLVGDFTYNEQFF. The CDR3 DNA sequence: TGTGCCAGCAGCTTAGTTGGTGACTTTACCTACAATGAGCAGTTCTTC. The chain joins TRBV7-9 to TRBJ2-1; no clear D. This CDR3 comprises 16 residues. Germline-derived CDR1 and CDR2 are SEHNR and FQNEAQ (reference sequence). V lost 1 base and J lost 2, with 12 bases in between.

The CDR3: CASSAQDTPSGNTIYF. The CDR3 region has the DNA TGTGCCAGCAGCGCTCAGGACACTCCCTCTGGAAACACCATATATTTT. This chain uses TRBV11-2 with TRBJ1-3, with D perhaps matching TRBD1 (5 bases). The V gene lost 5 bases and the J gene lost 0 bases, with 14 bases spanning the gap. Per germline, CDR1 SGHAT and CDR2 FQNNGV. CDR3 length: 16 amino acids. Filled out from reference TRBV11-2 and TRBJ1-3, the complete variable domain reads EAGVAQSPRYKIIEKRQSVAFWCNPISGHATLYWYQQILGQGPKLLIQFQNNGVVDDSQLPKDRFSAERLKGVDSTLKIQPAKLEDSAVYLCASSAQDTPSGNTIYFGEGSWLTVV.

This clone turned up a few times. The chain uses TRBV29-1 and TRBJ1-2, with D possibly TRBD1 on 5 matching bases. The germline V gene encodes CDR1 SQVTM and CDR2 ANQGSEA. This CDR3 region has 12 residues. Trimming left V 3 bases short and J 4 bases short, with 9 bases between. CDR3 sequence reads: CSVERQRYGYTF. The CDR3, as DNA: TGCAGCGTTGAGCGACAGCGCTATGGCTACACCTTC.

The chain has TRBV2 and TRBJ2-7; D gene uncertain. The V gene lost 4 bases and the J gene lost 6 bases, with 7 bases spanning the gap. This CDR3 is built from 11 residues. The germline V gene encodes CDR1 SNHLY and CDR2 FYNNEI. The CDR3 sequence: CASSAQSEQYF. CDR3 DNA sequence: TGTGCCAGCAGTGCGCAGTCCGAGCAGTACTTC.

This clone came up a few times. This chain uses TRBV2 with TRBJ1-1; 7 nucleotides agree with TRBD1. Germline V gene lookup returns CDR1 SNHLY and CDR2 FYNNEI. V dropped 2 bases and J dropped 10; count of bases not matched to a gene: 10. This CDR3 is built from 14 residues. CDR3 nucleotides: TGTGCCAGCAGTGAATTAGTCCAGGGGGGTTTAGCTTTCTTT. Translation gives CASSELVQGGLAFF.

V usage is TRBV4-2 and J usage is TRBJ2-1; 7 positions match TRBD1. The junction had 12 bases not matched to a gene; V was cut back by 6 bases and J by 4 bases. The CDR3 sequence is 16 residues long. Looked up from germline, CDR1 is LGHNA and CDR2 is YNFKEQ. The CDR3 sequence is CASRWDSYFPYNEQFF. The DNA for the CDR3 is TGTGCCAGCAGGTGGGACAGCTATTTCCCTTACAATGAGCAGTTCTTC.

This chain connects TRBV5-6 to TRBJ2-7; 8 nucleotides line up with TRBD1. V lost 3 bases, J lost 2 bases, and 7 bases stayed unmatched. The CDR3 is 15 residues long. CDR1 and CDR2 from the germline V gene are SGHDT and YYEEEE. The CDR3 DNA follows: TGTGCCAGCAGCTCCCTCGGCAGGGGGCCCTACGAGCAGTACTTC. Translation: CASSSLGRGPYEQYF.

This sequence joins TRBV11-3 and TRBJ2-5; 8 positions agree with TRBD1. V shed 5 bases, J shed 2 bases, and the junction held 7 bases outside the gene matches. CDR1 and CDR2 (germline): SGHNT, YENEEA. The CDR3 consists of 15 residues. CDR3 amino acids: CASSIGQGRQETQYF. CDR3 DNA sequence: TGTGCCAGCAGCATAGGACAGGGACGTCAAGAGACCCAGTACTTC.

The chain uses TRBV5-1 and TRBJ1-2; D may be TRBD1 (5 bases). Germline V gene data show CDR1 as SGHRS and CDR2 as YFSETQ. This CDR3 region has 14 residues. The V gene lost 4 bases and the J gene lost 3 bases, with 13 bases spanning the gap. This CDR3 reads CASSRTQGYYGYTF. The CDR3 DNA reads as TGCGCCAGCAGCCGTACCCAGGGCTACTATGGCTACACCTTC.

Remarks on this clone: The junction and the germline gene differ at one end; a read error may be behind it. The J gene is TRBJ1-2, the V gene TRBV2; TRBD1 matches 9 bases. This CDR3 comprises 14 residues. Germline V gene sequence: CDR1 SNHLY, CDR2 FYNNEI. The CDR3 nucleotides are TGTGCCAGCAGCCCAACGGGGACAGGGAATGGCTACCCCTTC. Protein sequence: CASSPTGTGNGYPF.

The chain joins TRBV5-6 to TRBJ2-1; TRBD2 aligns across 14 bases. CDR1 and CDR2 from the germline V gene are SGHDT and YYEEEE. This CDR3 is built from 19 residues. After removal of 2 bases from V and 8 bases from J, the junction contained 15 bases not matched to a gene. CDR3 loop: CASSFVTSGGGTGSYEQFF. The CDR3 nucleotides read TGTGCCAGCAGCTTCGTGACTAGCGGGGGGGGGACGGGGAGCTATGAGCAGTTCTTC.

This clone came up once. The chain couples TRBV6-6 to TRBJ1-1; D may be TRBD1 (5 bases). The CDR3 covers 13 residues. CDR1 MNHNY and CDR2 SVGAGI come from the germline V gene (reference sequence). V shed 7 bases and J shed 1 base, with 10 bases lying between them. CDR3 sequence reads: CASTRGGNTEAFF. The CDR3, as DNA: TGTGCCAGCACCCGGGGGGGGAACACTGAAGCTTTCTTT.

This clone turned up a few times. The chain employs TRBV7-3 and TRBJ1-1; 8 bases align to TRBD1. With 2 bases clipped from V and 4 bases from J, the junction kept 6 bases outside the gene matches. CDR1 and CDR2 (germline): SGHTA, FQGTGA. CDR3 length: 15 amino acids. The CDR3 reads CASSLFGRGLTEAFF. DNA for the CDR3: TGTGCCAGCAGCTTATTTGGCAGGGGGCTCACTGAAGCTTTCTTT. Looking up the rest from reference TRBV7-3 and TRBJ1-1 gives the full variable domain: GAGVSQTPSNKVTEKGKYVELRCDPISGHTALYWYRQSLGQGPEFLIYFQGTGAADDSGLPNDRFFAVRPEGSVSTLKIQRTERGDSAVYLCASSLFGRGLTEAFFGQGTRLTVV.

The chain joins TRBV9 to TRBJ2-2, with D possibly being TRBD1 (5 bases). Germline V gives CDR1 SGDLS, CDR2 YYNGEE. V lost 0 bases and J lost 3, with 18 bases in between. The CDR3 is made up of 18 amino acids. The CDR3 nucleotides read TGTGCCAGCAGCGTAGCCATGGGGCCGCTGAAGGACACCGGGGAGCTGTTTTTT. This sequence encodes CASSVAMGPLKDTGELFF.

J is TRBJ2-3 and V is TRBV7-3; D remains unclear. V was trimmed by 0 bases and J by 8 bases, leaving 12 bases between them. The CDR3 loop spans 14 amino acids. The germline V gene has CDR1 SGHTA and CDR2 FQGTGA. The CDR3 reads CASSLTSAGGTQYF. The CDR3 DNA sequence: TGTGCCAGCAGCTTAACCTCCGCAGGTGGTACGCAGTATTTT.

V and J are TRBV19 and TRBJ2-5, with a possible D match to TRBD1 (6 bases). Trimming took 1 base from V and 6 from J, leaving 15 bases between them. The V gene's germline CDR1 is LNHDA and CDR2 SQIVND (reference sequence). The CDR3 length is 15 residues. The CDR3 bases are TGTGCCAGTAGTATAGGAGGCAGGGGTGGACAGACCCAGTACTTC. This translates into CASSIGGRGGQTQYF.

The rearrangement joins TRBV4-2 to TRBJ2-7; TRBD1 agrees at 7 bases. The CDR3 is 19 amino acids. The germline V gene has CDR1 LGHNA and CDR2 YNFKEQ. V was pared by 1 base and J by 0 bases, with 15 bases of the junction left unmatched. DNA for the CDR3: TGTGCCAGCAGCCAAGCCGCCCTCTCAGGACAGGTGAGCTCCTACGAGCAGTACTTC. Translated: CASSQAALSGQVSSYEQYF.